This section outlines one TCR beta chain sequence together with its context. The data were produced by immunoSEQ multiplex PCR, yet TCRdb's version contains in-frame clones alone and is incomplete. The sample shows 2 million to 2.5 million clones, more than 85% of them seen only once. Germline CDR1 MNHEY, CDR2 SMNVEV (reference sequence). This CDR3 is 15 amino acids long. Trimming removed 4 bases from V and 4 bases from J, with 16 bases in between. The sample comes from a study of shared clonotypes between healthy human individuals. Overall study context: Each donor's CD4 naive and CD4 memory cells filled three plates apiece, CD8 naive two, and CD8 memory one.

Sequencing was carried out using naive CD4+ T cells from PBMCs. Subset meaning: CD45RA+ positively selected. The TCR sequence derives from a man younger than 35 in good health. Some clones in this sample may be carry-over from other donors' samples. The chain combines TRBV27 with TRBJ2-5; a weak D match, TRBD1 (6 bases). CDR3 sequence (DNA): TGTGCCAGCAGTTCCCTACAGGGTGGAGGAGAGACCCAGTACTTC. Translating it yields CASSSLQGGGETQYF.